These T cell receptor beta chains were read from a single sample in a study of identifying expanded T cells in peripheral blood. TCRdb's table, derived via immunoSEQ multiplex PCR, lists solely in-frame clones and lacks some. The sample has about 78,000 clones, 70% to 90% seen once. What was sequenced was blood. These receptor sequences come from a person between 18 and 69 years old in good health. Both conserved end residues are part of each CDR3. A D gene is named only where the DNA matches it firmly. Clone size is given for some rows only: seen once, a few or many times, or a class if the clone is expanded.

j_call | d_call | clone_size | v_call | cdr3_aa | cdr3_nt
TRBJ1-4 | NA | few | TRBV5-1 | CASSLEGVRRATNEKLFF | TGCGCCAGCAGCTTGGAGGGGGTCCGGAGGGCAACTAATGAAAAACTGTTTTTT
TRBJ2-7 | TRBD2 | NA | TRBV11-1 | CASSKNSGSGSSSYEQYF | TGTGCCAGCAGCAAAAATAGCGGGAGCGGGTCCAGCTCCTACGAGCAGTACTTC
TRBJ1-2 | TRBD1 | NA | TRBV12-5 | CASGPDRGPNYGYTF | TGTGCTAGTGGCCCCGACAGGGGCCCTAACTATGGCTACACCTTC
TRBJ1-2 | NA | NA | TRBV5-4 | CASSPSVGYGYTF | TGTGCCAGCAGCCCCTCGGTAGGGTATGGCTACACCTTC
TRBJ1-4 | NA | once | TRBV28 | CASSQQGIKEKLFF | TGTGCCAGCAGTCAGCAGGGGATTAAGGAAAAACTGTTTTTT
TRBJ2-3 | TRBD2 | NA | TRBV19 | CASSKGLTSGLGDTQYF | TGTGCCAGTAGTAAGGGACTCACTAGCGGATTGGGGGATACGCAGTATTTT
TRBJ2-5 | NA | NA | TRBV18 | CASSPSGSGEETQYF | TGTGCCAGCTCACCGTCTGGGTCAGGGGAAGAGACCCAGTACTTC
TRBJ2-7 | NA | once | TRBV27 | CASSLDRGSGYEQYF | TGTGCCAGCAGTTTAGACCGGGGCTCAGGGTACGAGCAGTACTTC
TRBJ1-2 | NA | NA | TRBV28 | CASSFTGPPYYGYTF | TGTGCCAGCAGTTTTACAGGGCCCCCCTACTATGGCTACACCTTC
TRBJ2-1 | NA | NA | TRBV21-1 | CATLSGSNLNEQFF | TGTGCCACCCTCAGCGGGAGTAATTTAAATGAGCAGTTCTTC
TRBJ2-2 | TRBD1 | NA | TRBV7-8 | CASSFGQGDTGELFF | TGTGCCAGCAGCTTTGGACAGGGAGACACCGGGGAGCTGTTTTTT
TRBJ2-7 | TRBD1 | once | TRBV6-5 | CASSYSEAGGLNEQYF | TGTGCCAGCAGTTACTCCGAGGCAGGGGGCCTTAACGAGCAGTACTTC
TRBJ2-3 | NA | NA | TRBV4-2 | CASSPERGAGTDTQYF | TGTGCCAGCAGCCCAGAAAGGGGTGCGGGCACAGATACGCAGTATTTT
TRBJ1-5 | NA | NA | TRBV19 | CASSPPGHLGEPQHF | TGTGCCAGTAGTCCCCCGGGACACCTGGGTGAGCCCCAGCATTTT
TRBJ2-7 | NA | once | TRBV2 | CASSDPAVISYEQYF | TGTGCCAGCAGTGATCCAGCGGTCATCTCCTACGAGCAGTACTTC
TRBJ2-7 | TRBD2 | NA | TRBV27 | CASSRQTGGLYEQYF | TGTGCCAGCAGTCGACAGACGGGGGGGCTCTACGAGCAGTACTTC
TRBJ1-1 | NA | NA | TRBV5-1 | CASGEIQAGGVTEAFF | TGCGCCAGCGGGGAGATTCAAGCCGGGGGCGTAACTGAAGCTTTCTTT
TRBJ1-5 | NA | NA | TRBV19 | CASSMDSRNNQPQHF | TGTGCCAGTAGTATGGACAGTCGGAACAATCAGCCCCAGCATTTT
TRBJ2-6 | NA | NA | TRBV18 | CASSPPGVASSGANVLTF | TGTGCCAGCTCACCACCGGGGGTCGCGAGCTCTGGGGCCAACGTCCTGACTTTC
TRBJ1-2 | NA | NA | TRBV7-2 | CASSGPDGTGYTF | TGTGCCAGCAGCGGACCCGACGGGACCGGCTACACCTTC
TRBJ1-1 | NA | NA | TRBV25-1 | CASSPHGNEKEAFF | TGTGCCAGCAGCCCACATGGTAACGAGAAAGAAGCTTTCTTT
TRBJ1-2 | NA | few | TRBV18 | CASSPPGDSYGYTF | TGTGCCAGCTCACCACCAGGGGACTCTTATGGCTACACCTTC
TRBJ2-3 | TRBD2 | NA | TRBV4-3 | CASSQGLAGSGTDTQYF | TGCGCCAGCAGCCAGGGACTAGCGGGATCGGGCACAGATACGCAGTATTTT
TRBJ1-2 | NA | NA | TRBV12-5 | CASGLAGGGYGYTF | TGTGCTAGTGGTTTGGCGGGGGGCGGCTATGGCTACACCTTC
TRBJ2-2 | TRBD1 | NA | TRBV5-6 | CASIKQGPYTGELFF | TGTGCCAGCATCAAACAGGGGCCATACACCGGGGAGCTGTTTTTT
TRBJ2-7 | NA | NA | TRBV11-3 | CASSLGLIGGSEQYF | TGTGCCAGCAGCTTAGGACTAATCGGAGGTTCCGAGCAGTACTTC
TRBJ2-7 | NA | NA | TRBV7-1 | CASSLAGGTYEQYF | TGTGCCAGCAGCTTAGCTGGGGGTACCTACGAGCAGTACTTC
TRBJ2-2 | TRBD1 | NA | TRBV5-6 | CASSSGTGFTGELFF | TGTGCCAGCAGCTCCGGGACAGGGTTCACCGGGGAGCTGTTTTTT
TRBJ2-7 | NA | NA | TRBV6-5 | CASSYIGPAGEQYF | TGTGCCAGCAGTTATATCGGACCCGCTGGCGAGCAGTACTTC
TRBJ2-7 | TRBD2 | NA | TRBV28 | CASSPRTRVNEQYF | TGTGCCAGCAGCCCACGGACTAGAGTAAACGAGCAGTACTTC
TRBJ2-2 | NA | NA | TRBV7-6 | CASSSHSRTGELFF | TGTGCCAGCAGCTCACATAGCAGGACCGGGGAGCTGTTTTTT
TRBJ1-2 | NA | NA | TRBV5-6 | CASSFREYGYTF | TGTGCCAGCAGCTTCAGGGAGTATGGCTACACCTTC
TRBJ1-3 | TRBD1 | NA | TRBV28 | CASGTGTGHTGNTIYF | TGTGCCAGCGGCACCGGGACAGGGCATACTGGAAACACCATATATTTT
TRBJ2-3 | TRBD1 | once | TRBV6-1 | CASSEDRGSTDTQYF | TGTGCCAGCAGCGAAGACAGGGGGAGCACAGATACGCAGTATTTT
TRBJ2-3 | NA | NA | TRBV7-2 | CASSLAWTTGTDTQYF | TGTGCCAGCAGCTTAGCCTGGACAACGGGCACAGATACGCAGTATTTT
TRBJ2-3 | NA | NA | TRBV28 | CASSFRAEGTQYF | TGTGCCAGCAGTTTCCGGGCCGAGGGTACGCAGTATTTT
TRBJ2-1 | NA | NA | TRBV7-2 | CASSLVSNSYNEQFF | TGTGCCAGCAGCTTAGTTTCCAACTCCTACAATGAGCAGTTCTTC